This T cell receptor (beta chain) appears in the sequencing data of a study of cytomegalovirus exposure and HLA in healthy donors. Study information: The roughly 700 first-cohort repertoires shared a platform with the approximately 120 validation repertoires, as reported in a later analysis. Notes on the study in general: CMV antigen specificity of a few CMV-associated chains was confirmed in vitro. The study recorded about 160 TCR beta chains that were cytomegalovirus-associated.

The CDR3 runs to 15 residues. Trimming stripped 5 bases from V and 4 bases from J, with 17 bases between. Looked up from germline, CDR1 is SGHNT and CDR2 is YENEEA. The table came from immunoSEQ multiplex PCR; TCRdb's copy has only in-frame clones and leaves some out. Of around 49,000 clones in the sample, roughly 94% were seen once. Note on this clone: The antigen is not known.

The V gene is TRBV11-3, the J gene TRBJ1-1; tentative D call: TRBD1 (6 bases). This sequence was found in a woman between 18 and 30 years old in good health and CMV-seropositive. The sequenced sample was PBMCs. CDR3 amino acids: CASSIFRGSSTEAFF. The CDR3 DNA follows: TGTGCCAGCAGCATATTCAGGGGATCGAGCACTGAAGCTTTCTTT.